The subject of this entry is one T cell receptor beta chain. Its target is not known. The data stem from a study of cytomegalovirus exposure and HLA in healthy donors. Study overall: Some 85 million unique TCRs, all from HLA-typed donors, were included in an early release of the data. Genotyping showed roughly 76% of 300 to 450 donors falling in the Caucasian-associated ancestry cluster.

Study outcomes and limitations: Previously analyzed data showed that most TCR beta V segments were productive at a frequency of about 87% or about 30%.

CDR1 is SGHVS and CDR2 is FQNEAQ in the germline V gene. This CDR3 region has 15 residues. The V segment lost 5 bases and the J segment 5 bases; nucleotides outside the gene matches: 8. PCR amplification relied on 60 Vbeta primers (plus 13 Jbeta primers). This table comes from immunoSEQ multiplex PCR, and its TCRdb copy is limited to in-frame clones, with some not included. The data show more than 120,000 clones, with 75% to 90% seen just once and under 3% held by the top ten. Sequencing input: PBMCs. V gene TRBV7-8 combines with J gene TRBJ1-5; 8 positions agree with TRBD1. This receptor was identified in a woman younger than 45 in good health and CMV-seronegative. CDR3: CASSAFTGGDQPQHF. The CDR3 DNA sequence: TGTGCCAGCAGCGCCTTTACAGGGGGAGATCAGCCCCAGCATTTT. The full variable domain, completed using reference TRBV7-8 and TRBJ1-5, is GAGVSQSPRYKVAKRGQDVALRCDPISGHVSLFWYQQALGQGPEFLTYFQNEAQLDKSGLPSDRFFAERPEGSVSTLKIQRTQQEDSAVYLCASSAFTGGDQPQHFGDGTRLSIL.